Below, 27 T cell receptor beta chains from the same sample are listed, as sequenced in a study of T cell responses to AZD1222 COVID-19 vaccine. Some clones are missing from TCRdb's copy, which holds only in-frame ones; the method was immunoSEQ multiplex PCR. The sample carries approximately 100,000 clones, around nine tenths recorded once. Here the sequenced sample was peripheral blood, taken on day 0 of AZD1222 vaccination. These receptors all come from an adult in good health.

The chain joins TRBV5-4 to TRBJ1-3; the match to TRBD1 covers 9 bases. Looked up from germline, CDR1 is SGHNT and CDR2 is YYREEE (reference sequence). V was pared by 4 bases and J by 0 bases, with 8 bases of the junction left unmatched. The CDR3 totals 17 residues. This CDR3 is CASSPGQGMISGNTIYF. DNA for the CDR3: TGTGCCAGCAGCCCGGGACAGGGTATGATCTCTGGAAACACCATATATTTT.

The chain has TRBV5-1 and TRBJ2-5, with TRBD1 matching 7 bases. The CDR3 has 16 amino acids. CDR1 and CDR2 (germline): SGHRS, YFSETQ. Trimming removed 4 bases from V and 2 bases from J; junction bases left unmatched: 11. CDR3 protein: CASSRIGDSIQETQYF. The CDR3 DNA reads TGCGCCAGCAGCCGTATAGGGGACAGCATTCAAGAGACCCAGTACTTC.

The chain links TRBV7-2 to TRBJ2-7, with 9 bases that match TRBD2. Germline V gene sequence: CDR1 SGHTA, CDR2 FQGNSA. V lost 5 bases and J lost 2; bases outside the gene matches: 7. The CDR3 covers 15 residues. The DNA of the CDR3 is TGTGCCAGCAGCCTGAGACTAGCGGTTACCTACGAGCAGTACTTC. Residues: CASSLRLAVTYEQYF. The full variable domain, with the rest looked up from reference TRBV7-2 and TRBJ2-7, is GAGVSQSPSNKVTEKGKDVELRCDPISGHTALYWYRQSLGQGLEFLIYFQGNSAPDKSGLPSDRFSAERTGGSVSTLTIQRTQQEDSAVYLCASSLRLAVTYEQYFGPGTRLTVT.

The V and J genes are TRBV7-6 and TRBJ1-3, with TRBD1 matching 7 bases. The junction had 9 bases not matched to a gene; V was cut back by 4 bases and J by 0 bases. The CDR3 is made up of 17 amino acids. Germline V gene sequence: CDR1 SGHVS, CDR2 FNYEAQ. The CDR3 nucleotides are TGTGCCAGCAGCTCCTACCCACGGGACAGCTCTGGAAACACCATATATTTT. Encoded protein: CASSSYPRDSSGNTIYF.

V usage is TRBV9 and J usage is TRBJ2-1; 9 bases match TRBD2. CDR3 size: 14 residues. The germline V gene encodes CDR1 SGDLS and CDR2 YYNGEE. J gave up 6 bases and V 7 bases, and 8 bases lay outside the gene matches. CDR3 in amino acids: CASGAGTSTNEQFF. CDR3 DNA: TGTGCCAGCGGGGCCGGGACTAGCACCAATGAGCAGTTCTTC. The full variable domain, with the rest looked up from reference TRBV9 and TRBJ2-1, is DSGVTQTPKHLITATGQRVTLRCSPRSGDLSVYWYQQSLDQGLQFLIQYYNGEERAKGNILERFSAQQFPDLHSELNLSSLELGDSALYFCASGAGTSTNEQFFGPGTRLTVL.

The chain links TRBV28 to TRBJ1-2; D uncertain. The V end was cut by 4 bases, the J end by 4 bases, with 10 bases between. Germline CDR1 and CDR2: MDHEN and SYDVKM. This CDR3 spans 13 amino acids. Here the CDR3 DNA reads TGTGCCAGCAGTTCCGGACCTTTCTATGGCTACACCTTC. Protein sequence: CASSSGPFYGYTF.

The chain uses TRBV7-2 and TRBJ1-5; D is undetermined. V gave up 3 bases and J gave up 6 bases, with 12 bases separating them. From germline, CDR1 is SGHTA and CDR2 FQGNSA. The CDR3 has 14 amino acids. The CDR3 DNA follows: TGTGCCAGCAGCTTGTCGGGATCGGGTCAGCCCCAGCATTTT. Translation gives CASSLSGSGQPQHF.

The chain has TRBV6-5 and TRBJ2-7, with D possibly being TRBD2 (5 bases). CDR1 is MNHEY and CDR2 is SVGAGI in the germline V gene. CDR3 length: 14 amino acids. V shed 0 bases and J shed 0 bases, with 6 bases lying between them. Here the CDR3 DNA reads TGTGCCAGCAGTTACTCTACTAGCTCCTACGAGCAGTACTTC. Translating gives CASSYSTSSYEQYF.

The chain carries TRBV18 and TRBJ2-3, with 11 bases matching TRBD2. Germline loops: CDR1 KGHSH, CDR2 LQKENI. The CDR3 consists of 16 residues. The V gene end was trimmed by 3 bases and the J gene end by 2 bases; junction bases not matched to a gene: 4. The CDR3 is CASSPRGLADTDTQYF. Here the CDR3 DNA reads TGTGCCAGCTCACCCAGGGGACTAGCGGACACAGATACGCAGTATTTT. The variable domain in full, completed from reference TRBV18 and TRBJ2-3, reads NAGVMQNPRHLVRRRGQEARLRCSPMKGHSHVYWYRQLPEEGLKFMVYLQKENIIDESGMPKERFSAEFPKEGPSILRIQQVVRGDSAAYFCASSPRGLADTDTQYFGPGTRLTVL.

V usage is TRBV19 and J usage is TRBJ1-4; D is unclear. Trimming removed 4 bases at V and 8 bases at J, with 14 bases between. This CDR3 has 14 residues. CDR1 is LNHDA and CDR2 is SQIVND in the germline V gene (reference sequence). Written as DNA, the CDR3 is TGTGCCAGTAGTAGAGACTACAGAGGCGAAAAACTGTTTTTT. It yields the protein CASSRDYRGEKLFF.

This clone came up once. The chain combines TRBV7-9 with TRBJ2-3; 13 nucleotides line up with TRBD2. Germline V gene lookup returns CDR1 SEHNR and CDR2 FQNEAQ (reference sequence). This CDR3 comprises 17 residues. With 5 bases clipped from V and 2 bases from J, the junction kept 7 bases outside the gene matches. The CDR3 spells CASSRGLAGAYTDTQYF. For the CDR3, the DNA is TGTGCCAGCAGCAGAGGACTAGCGGGGGCCTACACAGATACGCAGTATTTT.

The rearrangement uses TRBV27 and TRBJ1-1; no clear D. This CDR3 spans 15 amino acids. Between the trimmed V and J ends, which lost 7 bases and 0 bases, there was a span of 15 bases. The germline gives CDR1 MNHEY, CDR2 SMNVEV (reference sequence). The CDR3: CASKVGIKLNTEAFF. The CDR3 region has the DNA TGTGCCAGCAAAGTGGGGATTAAGCTGAACACTGAAGCTTTCTTT.

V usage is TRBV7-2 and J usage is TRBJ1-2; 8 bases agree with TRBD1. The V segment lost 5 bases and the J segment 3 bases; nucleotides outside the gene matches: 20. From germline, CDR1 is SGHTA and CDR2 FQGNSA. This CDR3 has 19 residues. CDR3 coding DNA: TGTGCCAGCAGCAAAATTCCAGGGGGCTTTATCCTATTAGACTATGGCTACACCTTC. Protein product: CASSKIPGGFILLDYGYTF. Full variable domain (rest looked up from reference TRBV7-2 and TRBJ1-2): GAGVSQSPSNKVTEKGKDVELRCDPISGHTALYWYRQSLGQGLEFLIYFQGNSAPDKSGLPSDRFSAERTGGSVSTLTIQRTQQEDSAVYLCASSKIPGGFILLDYGYTFGSGTRLTVV.

CDR3 in amino acids: CASSSRTEPEPKSGNTIYF. The CDR3 DNA reads TGTGCCAGCAGCTCTCGCACGGAACCGGAACCAAAGTCTGGAAACACCATATATTTT. V is TRBV21-1 and J is TRBJ1-3. TRBV21-1 is a pseudogene locus. The CDR3 sequence is 19 residues long.

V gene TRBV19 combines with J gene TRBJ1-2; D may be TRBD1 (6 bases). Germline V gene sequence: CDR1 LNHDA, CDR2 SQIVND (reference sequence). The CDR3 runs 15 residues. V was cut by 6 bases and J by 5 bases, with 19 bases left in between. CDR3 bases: TGTGCCAGTAGCCCGGGAGGTGGCAGGGGATATGGCTACACCTTC. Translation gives CASSPGGGRGYGYTF. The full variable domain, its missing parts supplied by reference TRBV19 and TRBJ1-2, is DGGITQSPKYLFRKEGQNVTLSCEQNLNHDAMYWYRQDPGQGLRLIYYSQIVNDFQKGDIAEGYSVSREKKESFPLTVTSAQKNPTAFYLCASSPGGGRGYGYTFGSGTRLTVV.

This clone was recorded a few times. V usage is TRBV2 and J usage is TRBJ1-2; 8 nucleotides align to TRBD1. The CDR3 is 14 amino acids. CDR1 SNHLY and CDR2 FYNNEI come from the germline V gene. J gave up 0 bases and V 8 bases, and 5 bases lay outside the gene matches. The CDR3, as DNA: TGTGCCAGCCGGACAGGGCTTTCTAACTATGGCTACACCTTC. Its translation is CASRTGLSNYGYTF.

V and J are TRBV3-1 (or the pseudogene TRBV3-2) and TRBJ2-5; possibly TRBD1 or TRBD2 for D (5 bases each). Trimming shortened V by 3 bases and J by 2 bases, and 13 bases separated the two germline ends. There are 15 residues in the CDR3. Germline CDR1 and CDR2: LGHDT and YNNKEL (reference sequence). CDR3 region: CASSQRAGWQETQYF. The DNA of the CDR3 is TGTGCCAGCAGCCAGAGGGCAGGGTGGCAAGAGACCCAGTACTTC.

The DNA for the CDR3 is TGTGCCAGCAGCTTGGCCGCCCGGGGGAACACTGAAGCTTTCTTT. Translation gives CASSLAARGNTEAFF. The chain is built from TRBV7-3 and TRBJ1-1; no clear D gene. Germline V gene lookup returns CDR1 SGHTA and CDR2 FQGTGA. This CDR3 spans 15 amino acids. V lost 3 bases, J lost 1 base, and 12 bases lay in between.

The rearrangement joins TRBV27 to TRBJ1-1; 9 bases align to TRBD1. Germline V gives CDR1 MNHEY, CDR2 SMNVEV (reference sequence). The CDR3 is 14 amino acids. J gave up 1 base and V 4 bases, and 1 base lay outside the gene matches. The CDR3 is CASSYRGQNTEAFF. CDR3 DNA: TGTGCCAGCAGTTACAGGGGGCAGAACACTGAAGCTTTCTTT.

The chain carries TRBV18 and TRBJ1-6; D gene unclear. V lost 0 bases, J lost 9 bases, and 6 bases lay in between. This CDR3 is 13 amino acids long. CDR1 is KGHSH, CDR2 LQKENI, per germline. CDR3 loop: CASSPPDLSPLHF. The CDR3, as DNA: TGTGCCAGCTCACCACCAGACCTTTCACCCCTCCACTTT.

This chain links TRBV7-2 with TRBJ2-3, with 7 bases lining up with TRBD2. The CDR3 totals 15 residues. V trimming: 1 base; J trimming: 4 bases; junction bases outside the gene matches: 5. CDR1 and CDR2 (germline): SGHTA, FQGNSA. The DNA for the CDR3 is TGTGCCAGCAGCTTAGTAGCACGGGGGGCAGATACGCAGTATTTT. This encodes CASSLVARGADTQYF.

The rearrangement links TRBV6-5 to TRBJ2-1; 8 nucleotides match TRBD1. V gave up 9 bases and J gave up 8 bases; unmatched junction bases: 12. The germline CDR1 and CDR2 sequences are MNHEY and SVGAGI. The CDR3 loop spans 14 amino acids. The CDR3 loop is CASSPMGQVYEQFF. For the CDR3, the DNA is TGTGCCAGTTCACCGATGGGACAGGTTTATGAGCAGTTCTTC.

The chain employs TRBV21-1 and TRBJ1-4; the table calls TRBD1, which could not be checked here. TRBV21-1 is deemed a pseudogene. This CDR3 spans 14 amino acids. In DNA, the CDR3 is TGTGCCAGCGCCGACAGGGGGCGATTTGAAAAACTGTTTTTT. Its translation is CASADRGRFEKLFF.

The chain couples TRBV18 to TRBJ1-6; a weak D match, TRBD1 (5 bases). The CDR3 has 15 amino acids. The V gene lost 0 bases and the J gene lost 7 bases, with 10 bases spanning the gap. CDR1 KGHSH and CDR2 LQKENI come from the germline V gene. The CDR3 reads CASSPPAGRNSPLHF. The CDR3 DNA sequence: TGTGCCAGCTCACCACCGGCAGGGAGAAATTCACCCCTCCACTTT.

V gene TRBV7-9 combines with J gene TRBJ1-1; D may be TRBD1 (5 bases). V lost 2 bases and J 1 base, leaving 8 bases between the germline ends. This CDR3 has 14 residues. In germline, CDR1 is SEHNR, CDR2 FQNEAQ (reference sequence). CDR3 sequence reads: CASSLIQANTEAFF. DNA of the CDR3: TGTGCCAGCAGCTTAATACAGGCGAACACTGAAGCTTTCTTT.

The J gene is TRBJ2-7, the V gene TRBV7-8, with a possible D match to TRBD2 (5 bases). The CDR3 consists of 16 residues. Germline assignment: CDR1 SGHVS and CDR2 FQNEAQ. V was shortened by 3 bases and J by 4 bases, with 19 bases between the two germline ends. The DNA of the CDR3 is TGTGCCAGCAGCTTTAGGAACCGGGGAACAGCGTACGAGCAGTACTTC. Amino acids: CASSFRNRGTAYEQYF.

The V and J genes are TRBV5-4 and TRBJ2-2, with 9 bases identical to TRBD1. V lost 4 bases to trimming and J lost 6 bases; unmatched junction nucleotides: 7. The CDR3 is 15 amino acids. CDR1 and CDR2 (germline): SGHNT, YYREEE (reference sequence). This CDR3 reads CASSIRTGAAGELFF. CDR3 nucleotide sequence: TGTGCCAGCAGCATCCGGACAGGGGCGGCCGGGGAGCTGTTTTTT. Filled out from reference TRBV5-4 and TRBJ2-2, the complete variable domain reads ETGVTQSPTHLIKTRGQQVTLRCSSQSGHNTVSWYQQALGQGPQFIFQYYREEENGRGNFPPRFSGLQFPNYSSELNVNALELDDSALYLCASSIRTGAAGELFFGEGSRLTVL.